This TCR beta chain was captured in a study of cytomegalovirus exposure and HLA in healthy donors. Researchers ran the PCR with 60 Vbeta and 13 Jbeta primers. Assay used: immunoSEQ multiplex PCR; TCRdb lists only in-frame clones, some missing. The repertoire includes about 150,000 clones, nearly 80% of them detected once, and around 2.2% sits in the top ten. Germline CDR1 is MRHNA and CDR2 is SNTAGT. The V segment lost 2 bases and the J segment 5 bases; nucleotides outside the gene matches: 2. The CDR3 covers 15 residues. This clone was observed a handful of times. This receptor was identified in a man aged 30-40 years in good health and CMV-seronegative. Sequences were obtained from PBMCs. J is TRBJ2-5 and V is TRBV6-4; 13 positions agree with TRBD2. The CDR3 loop is CASSDTTSGGETQYF. The CDR3 nucleotides read TGTGCCAGCAGTGACACGACTAGCGGGGGGGAGACCCAGTACTTC.